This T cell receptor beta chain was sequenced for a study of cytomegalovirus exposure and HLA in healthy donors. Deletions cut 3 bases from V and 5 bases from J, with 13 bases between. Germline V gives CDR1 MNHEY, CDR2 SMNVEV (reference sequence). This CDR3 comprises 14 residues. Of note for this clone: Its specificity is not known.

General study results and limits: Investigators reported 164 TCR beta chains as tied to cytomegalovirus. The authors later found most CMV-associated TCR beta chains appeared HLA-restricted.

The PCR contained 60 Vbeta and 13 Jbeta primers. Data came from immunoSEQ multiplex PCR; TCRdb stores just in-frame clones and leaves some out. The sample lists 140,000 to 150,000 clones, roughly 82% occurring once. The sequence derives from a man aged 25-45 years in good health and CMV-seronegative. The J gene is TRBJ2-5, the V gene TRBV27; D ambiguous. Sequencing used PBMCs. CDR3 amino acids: CASSLRSSAETQYF. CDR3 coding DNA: TGTGCCAGCAGTTTGAGGAGCTCCGCGGAGACCCAGTACTTC.